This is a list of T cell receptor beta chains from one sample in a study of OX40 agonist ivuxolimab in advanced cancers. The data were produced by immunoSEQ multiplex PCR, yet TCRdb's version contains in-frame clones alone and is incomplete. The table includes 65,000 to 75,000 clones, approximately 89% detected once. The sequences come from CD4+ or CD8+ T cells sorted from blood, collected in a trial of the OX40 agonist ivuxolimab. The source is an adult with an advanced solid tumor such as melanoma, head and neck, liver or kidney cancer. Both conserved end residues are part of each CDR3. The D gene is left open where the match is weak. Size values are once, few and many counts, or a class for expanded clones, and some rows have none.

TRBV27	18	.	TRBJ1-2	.	TGTGCCAGCACAAACAGAGGCGGACCTAGTAGGGGAAACTATGGCTACACCTTC	CASTNRGGPSRGNYGYTF
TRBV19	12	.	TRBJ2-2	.	TGTGCCAGTAGTACAGACACCGGGGAGCTGTTTTTT	CASSTDTGELFF
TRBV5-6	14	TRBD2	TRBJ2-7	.	TGTGCCAGCCGGCGGGGGGCAACGCGAGGGGAGCAGTACTTC	CASRRGATRGEQYF
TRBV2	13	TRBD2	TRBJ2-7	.	TGTGCCAGCCGAGCGGGGGGGAGATACGAGCAGTACTTC	CASRAGGRYEQYF
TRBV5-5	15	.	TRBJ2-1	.	TGTGCCAGCAGCTTGGACTACTCGGTTGGCAATGAGCAGTTCTTC	CASSLDYSVGNEQFF
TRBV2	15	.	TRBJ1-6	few	TGTGCCAGCAGTAGCTTAAGCTCCTATAATTCACCCCTCCACTTT	CASSSLSSYNSPLHF
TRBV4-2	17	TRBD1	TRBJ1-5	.	TGTGCCAGCAGCCAAGGAACCGGGACAGGGGGCTCTCAGCCCCAGCATTTT	CASSQGTGTGGSQPQHF
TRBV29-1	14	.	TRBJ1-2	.	TGCAGCGTTGATGATCGTTCAGCTAACTATGGCTACACCTTC	CSVDDRSANYGYTF
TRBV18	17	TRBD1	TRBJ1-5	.	TGTGCCAGCTCACCGAACCGACAGGGTTTGAGCAATCAGCCCCAGCATTTT	CASSPNRQGLSNQPQHF
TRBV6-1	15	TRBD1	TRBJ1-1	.	TGTGCCAGCAGTGAGTTCCATGCAGGGGGCACTGAAGCTTTCTTT	CASSEFHAGGTEAFF
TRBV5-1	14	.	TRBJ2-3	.	TGCGCCAGCAGCGGAACTGGCAGCACAGATACGCAGTATTTT	CASSGTGSTDTQYF
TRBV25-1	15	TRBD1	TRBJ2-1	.	TGTGCCAGCAGTGAATACAGGGGGCCGTACAATGAGCAGTTCTTC	CASSEYRGPYNEQFF
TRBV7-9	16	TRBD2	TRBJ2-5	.	TGTGCCAGCAGCTTAGTTAGCGGGGGGTCTCAAGAGACCCAGTACTTC	CASSLVSGGSQETQYF
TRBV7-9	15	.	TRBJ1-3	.	TGTGCCAGCAGCTTAGGCGTGGGGAGTGGAAACACCATATATTTT	CASSLGVGSGNTIYF
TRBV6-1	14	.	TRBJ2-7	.	TGTGCCAGCAGTGAAGGACCTAACTCCTACGAGCAGTACTTC	CASSEGPNSYEQYF
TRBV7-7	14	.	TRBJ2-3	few	TGTGCTAGCAGCCCGGGACGGACCACAGATACGCAGTATTTT	CASSPGRTTDTQYF
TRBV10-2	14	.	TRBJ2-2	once	TGCGCCAGCACTAGGGACACCTACACCGGGGAGCTGTTTTTT	CASTRDTYTGELFF
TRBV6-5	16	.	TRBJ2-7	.	TGTGCCAGCAGTTACTCAAATATCCCGGGTTGGTACGAGCAGTACTTC	CASSYSNIPGWYEQYF
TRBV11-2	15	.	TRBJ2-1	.	TGTGCCAGCAGTCCCCAGCCGAGCTCCTACAATGAGCAGTTCTTC	CASSPQPSSYNEQFF
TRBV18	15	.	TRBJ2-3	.	TGTGCCAGCTCACCAGGTCAGAGAAGCACAGATACGCAGTATTTT	CASSPGQRSTDTQYF
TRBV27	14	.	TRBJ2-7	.	TGTGCCAGCAGTAGCAGAGGGGCCTCCTACGAGCAGTACTTC	CASSSRGASYEQYF
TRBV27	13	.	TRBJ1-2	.	TGTGCCAGCAGTCCTGGGACGGACTATGGCTACACCTTC	CASSPGTDYGYTF
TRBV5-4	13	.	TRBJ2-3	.	TGTGCCAGCAGCTTGGGAGTTTCAGATACGCAGTATTTT	CASSLGVSDTQYF
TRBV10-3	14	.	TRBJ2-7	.	TGTGCCATCAGTGAGAAGAGGGGGTCCTACGAGCAGTACTTC	CAISEKRGSYEQYF
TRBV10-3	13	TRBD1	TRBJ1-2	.	TGTGCCATCACCGAGGACAGGAACTATGGCTACACCTTC	CAITEDRNYGYTF
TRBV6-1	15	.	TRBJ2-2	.	TGTGCCAGCAGTGAAGGGCAGGGGTTGACCGGGGAGCTGTTTTTT	CASSEGQGLTGELFF
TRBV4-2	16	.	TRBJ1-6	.	TGTGCCAGCAGCTTGGCCGGTAACGCGGGGAATTCACCCCTCCACTTT	CASSLAGNAGNSPLHF
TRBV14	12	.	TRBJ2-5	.	TGTGCCAGCAGCCAAGCCCAGAAGACCCAGTACTTC	CASSQAQKTQYF
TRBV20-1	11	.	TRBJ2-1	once	TGCAGTGCCAGGACGTACAATGAGCAGTTCTTC	CSARTYNEQFF
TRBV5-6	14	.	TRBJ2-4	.	TGTGCCAGCAGCCACGGACTAGGGGGAAACATTCAGTACTTC	CASSHGLGGNIQYF
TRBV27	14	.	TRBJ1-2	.	TGTGCCAGCAGTTTATCACCAGGGGTTAGCGGCTACACCTTC	CASSLSPGVSGYTF
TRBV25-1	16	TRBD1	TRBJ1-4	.	TGTGCCAGCAGTGAAGGGCCACAGGGGGCTAATGAAAAACTGTTTTTT	CASSEGPQGANEKLFF
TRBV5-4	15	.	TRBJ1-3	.	TGTGCCAGCAGCGCTCGGACAGACTCTGGAAACACCATATATTTT	CASSARTDSGNTIYF
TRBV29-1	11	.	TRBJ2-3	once	TGCAGCGTCCTTGGGTCGCGTACGCAGTATTTT	CSVLGSRTQYF
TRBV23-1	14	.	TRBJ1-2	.	TGCGCCAGCAGTCACTCCGGTCTTCCCTATGGCTACACCTTC	CASSHSGLPYGYTF
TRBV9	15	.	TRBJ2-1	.	TGTGCCAGCAGCCCGGGCAAGGGAACCTACAATGAGCAGTTCTTC	CASSPGKGTYNEQFF
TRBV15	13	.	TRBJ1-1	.	TGTGCCACCAGCAGAGATTTTAGTGGTGAAGCTTTCTTT	CATSRDFSGEAFF
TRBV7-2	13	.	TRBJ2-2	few	TGTGCCAGCAGCTTAGGTTCGGGCGGGGAGCTGTTTTTT	CASSLGSGGELFF
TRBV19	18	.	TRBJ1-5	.	TGTGCCAGTAGTATTTCTCGGGCAGGGGACTTCAGCAATCAGCCCCAGCATTTT	CASSISRAGDFSNQPQHF
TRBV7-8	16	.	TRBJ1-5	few	TGTGCCAGCAGCAATCAAGGACAGAGTTACAATCAGCCCCAGCATTTT	CASSNQGQSYNQPQHF
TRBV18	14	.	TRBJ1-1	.	TGTGCCAGCTCTCCTGCGACCCAGAACACTGAAGCTTTCTTT	CASSPATQNTEAFF
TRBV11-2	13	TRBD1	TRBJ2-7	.	TGTGCCAGCAGCTTGGACAGGGGAAACGAGCAGTACTTC	CASSLDRGNEQYF
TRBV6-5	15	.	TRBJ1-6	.	TGTGCCAGCAGTTACGCCGGGACGGCTAATTCACCCCTCCACTTT	CASSYAGTANSPLHF
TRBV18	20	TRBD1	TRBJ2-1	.	TGTGCCAGCTCACGGGAAACCGGGACAGCCAGTCGGGCCACCTACAATGAGCAGTTCTTC	CASSRETGTASRATYNEQFF
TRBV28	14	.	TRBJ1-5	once	TGTGCCAGCAGTTCGGGGGGGAGCAATCAGCCCCAGCATTTT	CASSSGGSNQPQHF
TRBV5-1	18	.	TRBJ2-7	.	TGCGCCAGCAGCTTGGAACCTCGACAGCCCACCCCCTACTACGAGCAGTACTTC	CASSLEPRQPTPYYEQYF
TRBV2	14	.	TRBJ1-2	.	TGTGCCAGCAGTGATAGTCGGGACAATGGTGGCTACACCTTC	CASSDSRDNGGYTF
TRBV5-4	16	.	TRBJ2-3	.	TGTGCCAGCAGCTTGCGGATAGGGGGGGCGACAGATACGCAGTATTTT	CASSLRIGGATDTQYF
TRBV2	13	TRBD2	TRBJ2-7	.	TGTGCCAGCAGTAGCGGGGAAGGGTACGAGCAGTACTTC	CASSSGEGYEQYF
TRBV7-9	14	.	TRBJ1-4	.	TGTGCCAGCAGCTTGCAACAGGGAAATGAAAAACTGTTTTTT	CASSLQQGNEKLFF
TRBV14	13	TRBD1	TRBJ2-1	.	TGTGCCAGCAGCCAATACCAGGGGGCTGAGCAGTTCTTC	CASSQYQGAEQFF
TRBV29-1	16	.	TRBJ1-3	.	TGCAGCGTTGAATTATACTTGCAGGGGCCGGGAAACACCATATATTTT	CSVELYLQGPGNTIYF
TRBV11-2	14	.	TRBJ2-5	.	TGTGCCAGCAGCTTACGAGGGCTCCGGGAGACCCAGTACTTC	CASSLRGLRETQYF
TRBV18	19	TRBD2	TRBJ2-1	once	TGTGCCAGCTCACCACGAAGTCTAGCGGGGGGGATCGATAACAATGAGCAGTTCTTC	CASSPRSLAGGIDNNEQFF
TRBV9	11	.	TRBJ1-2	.	TGTGCCAGCTCTGTCGGGCCTGGCTACACCTTC	CASSVGPGYTF
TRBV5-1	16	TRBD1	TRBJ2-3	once	TGCGCCAGCAGCTCCCCTCCGGGACAGGGCACAGATACGCAGTATTTT	CASSSPPGQGTDTQYF
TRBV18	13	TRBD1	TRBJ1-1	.	TGTGCCAGCTTAACTGGACAGGGGAATGAAGCTTTCTTT	CASLTGQGNEAFF
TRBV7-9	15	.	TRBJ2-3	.	TGTGCCAGCAGCTTTCAGGAGGGTAGCACAGATACGCAGTATTTT	CASSFQEGSTDTQYF
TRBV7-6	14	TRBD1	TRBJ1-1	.	TGTGCCAGCAGCCAAGGACAGGGACAAGGTGAAGCTTTCTTT	CASSQGQGQGEAFF